The next 29 T cell receptor beta chains were all read from a single sample in a study of T-cell reconstitution after alpha-beta-depleted transplantation in children. Preparation of the TCRbeta library used unique molecular identifiers. TCRdb independently ran MiXCR on the PCR reads; one entry per CDR3 protein. The sample lists about 500,000 distinct CDR3 sequences; about 33% were seen once. Sequencing was performed on PBMCs from the stem cell graft donor, taken from the stem cell graft. All receptors derive from a human donor who donated a stem cell graft to a child with aplastic anemia.

The chain combines TRBV6-1 with TRBJ1-1; D perhaps matches TRBD1 (5 bases). The CDR3 covers 21 residues. Germline V lookup: CDR1 MNHNS, CDR2 SASEGT. The V and J ends lost 4 bases and 4 bases respectively, with 34 bases between them. The CDR3 bases are TGTGCCAGCAGTGTGGGGGTCTTCCGAGTGCAGGGAATTGTGCGGGGCACTGAAGCTTTCTTT. This sequence encodes CASSVGVFRVQGIVRGTEAFF.

The V call is TRBV20-1, the J call TRBJ2-3, with TRBD2 identical over 10 bases. The ends lost 0 bases at V and 6 bases at J; junction bases unmatched: 6. The V gene's germline CDR1 is DFQATT and CDR2 SNEGSKA (reference sequence). This CDR3 is built from 15 residues. As DNA, the CDR3 is TGCAGTGCTAGAGAGAGCGGGAGGGCCAGGGATACGCAGTATTTT. It codes for CSARESGRARDTQYF.

This clonotype occurred a few times. The CDR3 DNA is TGCGCCAGCAGCTTACAGGGGAGATTGAGCACAGATACGCAGTATTTT. This codes for CASSLQGRLSTDTQYF. This chain uses TRBV5-1 with TRBJ2-3; 7 bases are shared with TRBD1. This CDR3 contains 16 residues. CDR1 is SGHRS and CDR2 is YFSETQ in the germline V gene. The V and J ends lost 2 bases and 0 bases, in that order; junction bases with no gene match: 6.

This sequence joins TRBV7-2 and TRBJ2-7, with D possibly being TRBD1 (6 bases). Germline values: CDR1 SGHTA, CDR2 FQGNSA. Trimming shortened V by 4 bases and J by 0 bases, and 13 bases separated the two germline ends. The CDR3 is 15 amino acids. The CDR3 region is CASSSGQYSSYEQYF. As DNA, the CDR3 is TGTGCCAGCAGCTCCGGACAGTATAGCTCCTACGAGCAGTACTTC.

CDR3 coding DNA: TGTGCCAGCCGCCAAGACAGATCCAATTACTATGGCTACACCTTC. Its translation: CASRQDRSNYYGYTF. The chain employs TRBV2 and TRBJ1-2, with D possibly matching TRBD1 (5 bases). Trimming took off 8 bases at V and 3 bases at J, with 19 bases between the two ends. The germline V gene encodes CDR1 SNHLY and CDR2 FYNNEI. The CDR3 loop spans 15 amino acids. Drawing the rest from reference TRBV2 and TRBJ1-2, the complete variable domain is EPEVTQTPSHQVTQMGQEVILRCVPISNHLYFYWYRQILGQKVEFLVSFYNNEISEKSEIFDDQFSVERPDGSNFTLKIRSTKLEDSAMYFCASRQDRSNYYGYTFGSGTRLTVV.

This clonotype has more than one count but fewer than ten. V is TRBV30 and J is TRBJ2-1; D ambiguous. This CDR3 has 12 residues. Germline V gene data show CDR1 as GTSNPN and CDR2 as SVGIG (reference sequence). Trimming stripped 2 bases from V and 3 bases from J, with 5 bases between. The CDR3 nucleotides read TGTGCCTGGAGTTACAGCTACAATGAGCAGTTCTTC. It translates to CAWSYSYNEQFF.

The rearrangement uses TRBV20-1 and TRBJ2-1; 9 bases match TRBD1. The CDR3 has 13 amino acids. Germline lookup yields CDR1 DFQATT and CDR2 SNEGSKA (reference sequence). V trimming: 6 bases; J trimming: 3 bases; junction bases outside the gene matches: 3. The CDR3 coding sequence is TGCAGTGCATGGGACAGGGTCTACAATGAGCAGTTCTTC. Amino acid sequence: CSAWDRVYNEQFF.

The chain recombines TRBV20-1 with TRBJ2-7; 12 bases fit TRBD1. Per the germline V gene, CDR1 is DFQATT and CDR2 is SNEGSKA (reference sequence). V gave up 5 bases and J gave up 6 bases; unmatched junction bases: 8. The CDR3 loop spans 14 amino acids. CDR3: CSARGQGAPGEQYF. CDR3 sequence (DNA): TGCAGTGCTCGGGGACAGGGGGCGCCCGGCGAGCAGTACTTC.

J is TRBJ2-3 and V is TRBV6-5, with unresolved D. Trimming removed 0 bases from V and 6 bases from J, with 4 bases in between. CDR1 and CDR2 (germline): MNHEY, SVGAGI. This CDR3 contains 12 residues. The CDR3 here is CASSYSGDTQYF. CDR3 nucleotide sequence: TGTGCCAGCAGTTACTCGGGGGATACGCAGTATTTT.

The chain combines TRBV7-9 with TRBJ1-2; D not resolved. The CDR3 has 12 residues. The ends were cut back, 9 bases at V and 2 bases at J, with 10 bases in the middle. Germline CDR1 and CDR2: SEHNR and FQNEAQ (reference sequence). The CDR3 bases are TGTGCCAGTTACGGACTGAACTATGGCTACACCTTC. Translating gives CASYGLNYGYTF.

This clonotype was picked up a small number of times. The genes are TRBV10-3 and TRBJ2-5; D is unclear. Germline assignment: CDR1 ENHRY and CDR2 SYGVKD. With 3 bases removed from V and 5 bases from J, the gap between germline ends came to 7 bases. This CDR3 has 12 amino acids. CDR3 amino acids: CAISDMEETQYF. DNA of the CDR3: TGTGCCATCAGTGACATGGAGGAGACCCAGTACTTC.

CDR3 sequence (DNA): TGTGCCAGCAGTGCCCGACTAGCGGTGCCCTACAATGAGCAGTTCTTC. Translated: CASSARLAVPYNEQFF. The rearrangement links TRBV6-4 to TRBJ2-1; 9 bases match TRBD2. The germline gives CDR1 MRHNA, CDR2 SNTAGT. Trimming removed 4 bases from V and 2 bases from J; junction bases left unmatched: 6. This CDR3 has 16 amino acids.

This clonotype was seen at least ten times. The J gene is TRBJ2-3, the V gene TRBV30, with TRBD2 identical over 8 bases. The junction had 18 bases not matched to a gene; V was cut back by 4 bases and J by 0 bases. The length of the CDR3 is 19 residues. The germline V gene encodes CDR1 GTSNPN and CDR2 SVGIG (reference sequence). Here the CDR3 reads CAWKVPSGPVGSSTDTQYF. The CDR3 nucleotides are TGTGCCTGGAAGGTTCCTAGCGGGCCTGTTGGATCAAGCACAGATACGCAGTATTTT.

The chain is built from TRBV12-3 or TRBV12-4 and TRBJ2-1; TRBD2 matches at 7 bases. The V gene end was trimmed by 8 bases and the J gene end by 7 bases; junction bases not matched to a gene: 11. There are 14 residues in the CDR3. The CDR3 spells CASGMGGLVNEQFF. The CDR3 DNA follows: TGTGCCAGCGGTATGGGAGGGCTGGTGAATGAGCAGTTCTTC.

The V and J genes are TRBV4-3 and TRBJ2-1; D remains ambiguous. V was trimmed by 0 bases and J by 2 bases, leaving 8 bases between them. The V gene's germline CDR1 is LGHNA and CDR2 YSLEER. CDR3 size: 15 residues. The CDR3: CASSQDYGAYNEQFF. In DNA, the CDR3 is TGCGCCAGCAGCCAAGATTACGGAGCCTACAATGAGCAGTTCTTC.

In DNA, the CDR3 is TGTGCCAGCAGTTTCCTCCTAGCGGGAGGTAAAGAGACCCAGTACTTC. Translated: CASSFLLAGGKETQYF. The J gene is TRBJ2-5, the V gene TRBV12-3 or TRBV12-4; 11 bases match TRBD2. The J segment lost 3 bases and the V segment lost 3 bases, leaving 6 bases of the junction unmatched. This CDR3 region has 16 residues.

This clonotype was found a few times. V usage is TRBV29-1 and J usage is TRBJ1-1; D possibly corresponds to TRBD1 (6 bases). V lost 7 bases and J 0 bases, leaving 18 bases between the germline ends. Germline loops: CDR1 SQVTM, CDR2 ANQGSEA. This CDR3 spans 15 amino acids. CDR3 protein: CSAIQGRNMNTEAFF. Here the CDR3 DNA reads TGCAGCGCAATACAGGGCCGGAACATGAACACTGAAGCTTTCTTT.

This clonotype was counted a few times. The gene calls are TRBV20-1 and TRBJ2-1; 8 bases map to TRBD2. Looked up from germline, CDR1 is DFQATT and CDR2 is SNEGSKA (reference sequence). This CDR3 has 16 amino acids. With 5 bases clipped from V and 7 bases from J, the junction kept 16 bases outside the gene matches. The CDR3 spells CSAPGVAGGSGNEQFF. The CDR3, as DNA: TGCAGTGCTCCCGGGGTTGCGGGAGGTAGCGGGAATGAGCAGTTCTTC.

This clonotype has only a few counts. This chain links TRBV2 with TRBJ2-2; a possible D gene is TRBD1 (5 bases). Trimming took off 0 bases at V and 5 bases at J, with 10 bases between the two ends. The germline gives CDR1 SNHLY, CDR2 FYNNEI. The CDR3 is 15 amino acids. As DNA, the CDR3 is TGTGCCAGCAGTGAAGCTTTCAGGGTTACCGGGGAGCTGTTTTTT. Translating gives CASSEAFRVTGELFF.

The chain is built from TRBV4-3 and TRBJ1-2; D not resolved. V dropped 0 bases and J dropped 5 bases, with 10 bases sitting between them. The germline V gene encodes CDR1 LGHNA and CDR2 YSLEER. The CDR3 has 14 residues. Here the CDR3 reads CASSQDTGPYGYTF. CDR3 coding DNA: TGCGCCAGCAGCCAAGATACTGGCCCTTATGGCTACACCTTC.

This clonotype appeared a few times. The chain couples TRBV20-1 to TRBJ2-1; no firm D call. The length of the CDR3 is 17 residues. The V gene's germline CDR1 is DFQATT and CDR2 SNEGSKA (reference sequence). The germline V and J ends were trimmed by 0 bases and 4 bases, with 19 bases remaining between them. CDR3 DNA: TGCAGTGCTAGAGATCCCCCAGGACGCAGACCTTACAATGAGCAGTTCTTC. It yields the protein CSARDPPGRRPYNEQFF.

This clonotype was seen a handful of times. This chain links TRBV7-9 with TRBJ2-1; TRBD1 aligns across 7 bases. V was pared by 6 bases and J by 7 bases, with 9 bases of the junction left unmatched. The CDR3 covers 14 residues. The V gene's germline CDR1 is SEHNR and CDR2 FQNEAQ (reference sequence). CDR3 nucleotide sequence: TGTGCCAGCAGTGGGGCAGGGGGAAGGAATGAGCAGTTCTTC. It specifies CASSGAGGRNEQFF.

This clonotype was seen a handful of times. The chain employs TRBV20-1 and TRBJ1-5, with D unclear. The CDR3 runs to 16 residues. Germline values: CDR1 DFQATT, CDR2 SNEGSKA (reference sequence). Trimming removed 0 bases at V and 2 bases at J, with 14 bases between. The CDR3 DNA follows: TGCAGTGCTAGAGATCTGCGTTTGACGGGCAATCAGCCCCAGCATTTT. This codes for CSARDLRLTGNQPQHF.

The CDR3 is CASSIMGPGANVLTF. In nucleotides, the CDR3 is TGTGCCAGTAGTATTATGGGGCCTGGGGCCAACGTCCTGACTTTC. J is TRBJ2-6 and V is TRBV19; perhaps TRBD1 as D (5 bases). CDR1 is LNHDA and CDR2 is SQIVND in the germline V gene (reference sequence). The CDR3 has 15 amino acids. Trimming pared 3 bases from V and 2 bases from J, leaving 8 bases between. Drawing the rest from reference TRBV19 and TRBJ2-6, the complete variable domain is DGGITQSPKYLFRKEGQNVTLSCEQNLNHDAMYWYRQDPGQGLRLIYYSQIVNDFQKGDIAEGYSVSREKKESFPLTVTSAQKNPTAFYLCASSIMGPGANVLTFGAGSRLTVL.

This clonotype was counted a few times. The J gene is TRBJ1-2, the V gene TRBV29-1, with 7 bases lining up with TRBD1. CDR1 is SQVTM and CDR2 is ANQGSEA in the germline V gene. The CDR3 loop spans 15 amino acids. V lost 7 bases to trimming and J lost 0 bases; unmatched junction nucleotides: 11. CDR3 sequence reads: CSAVMSRGTNYGYTF. CDR3 nucleotides: TGCAGCGCCGTAATGAGCAGGGGGACTAACTATGGCTACACCTTC.

The chain joins TRBV19 to TRBJ2-2; weak D call: TRBD2 (5 bases). Germline assignment: CDR1 LNHDA and CDR2 SQIVND (reference sequence). The length of the CDR3 is 13 residues. The V end was cut by 6 bases, the J end by 5 bases, with 10 bases between. The CDR3 loop is CASRPRRTGELFF. CDR3 coding DNA: TGTGCCAGTAGGCCACGGAGGACCGGGGAGCTGTTTTTT.

The CDR3 reads CATSETGTSGVTDTQYF. CDR3 DNA: TGTGCCACCAGTGAAACCGGGACTAGCGGAGTCACAGATACGCAGTATTTT. This chain links TRBV24-1 with TRBJ2-3, with 11 bases matching TRBD2. J gave up 2 bases and V 4 bases, and 7 bases lay outside the gene matches. Per germline, CDR1 KGHDR and CDR2 SFDVKD. The CDR3 extends over 17 amino acids.

The chain combines TRBV4-3 with TRBJ1-1; tentatively, D is TRBD1 (5 bases). Germline CDR1 LGHNA, CDR2 YSLEER. V shed 1 base and J shed 7 bases, with 19 bases lying between them. This CDR3 has 16 amino acids. The CDR3 region is CASSQALDSIWGEAFF. The DNA for the CDR3 is TGCGCCAGCAGCCAAGCCCTAGACAGTATCTGGGGTGAAGCTTTCTTT.

The chain uses TRBV5-1 and TRBJ1-1, with D possibly being TRBD1 (6 bases). CDR3 length: 15 residues. Germline loops: CDR1 SGHRS, CDR2 YFSETQ. V was trimmed by 6 bases and J by 3 bases, leaving 18 bases between them. This CDR3 is CASNRDKTVDTEAFF. The CDR3 region has the DNA TGCGCCAGCAACCGGGACAAAACAGTTGACACTGAAGCTTTCTTT.